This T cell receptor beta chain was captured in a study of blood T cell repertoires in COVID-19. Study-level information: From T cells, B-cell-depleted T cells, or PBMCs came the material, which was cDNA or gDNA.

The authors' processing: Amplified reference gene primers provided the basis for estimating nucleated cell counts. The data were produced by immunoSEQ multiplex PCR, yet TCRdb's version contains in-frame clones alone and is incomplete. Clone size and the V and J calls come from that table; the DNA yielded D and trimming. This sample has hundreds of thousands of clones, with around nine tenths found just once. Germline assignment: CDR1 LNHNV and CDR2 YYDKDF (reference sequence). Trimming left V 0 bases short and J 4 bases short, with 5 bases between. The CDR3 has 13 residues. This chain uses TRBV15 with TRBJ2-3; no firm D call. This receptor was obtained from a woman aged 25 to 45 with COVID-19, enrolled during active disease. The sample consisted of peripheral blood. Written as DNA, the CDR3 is TGTGCCACCAGCAGAGATATCCCAGATACGCAGTATTTT. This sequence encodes CATSRDIPDTQYF.